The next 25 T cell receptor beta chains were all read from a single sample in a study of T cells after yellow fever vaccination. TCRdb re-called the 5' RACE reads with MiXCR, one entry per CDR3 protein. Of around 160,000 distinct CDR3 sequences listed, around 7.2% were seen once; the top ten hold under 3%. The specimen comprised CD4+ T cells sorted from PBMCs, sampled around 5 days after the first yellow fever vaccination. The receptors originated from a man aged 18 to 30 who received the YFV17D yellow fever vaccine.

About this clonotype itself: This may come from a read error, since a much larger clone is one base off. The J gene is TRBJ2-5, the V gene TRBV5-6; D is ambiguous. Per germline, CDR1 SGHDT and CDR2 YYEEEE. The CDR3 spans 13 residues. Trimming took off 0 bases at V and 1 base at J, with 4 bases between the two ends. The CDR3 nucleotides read TGTGCCAGCAGCTTGGTACCCCAAGAGACCCAGTACTTC. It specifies CASSLVPQETQYF.

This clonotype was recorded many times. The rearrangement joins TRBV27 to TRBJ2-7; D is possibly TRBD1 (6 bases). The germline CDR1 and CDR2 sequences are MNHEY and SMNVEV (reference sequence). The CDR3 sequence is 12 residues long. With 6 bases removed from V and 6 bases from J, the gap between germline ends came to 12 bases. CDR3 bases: TGTGCCAGCAGGGGCAGGGGCTCCGAGCAGTACTTC. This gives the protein CASRGRGSEQYF.

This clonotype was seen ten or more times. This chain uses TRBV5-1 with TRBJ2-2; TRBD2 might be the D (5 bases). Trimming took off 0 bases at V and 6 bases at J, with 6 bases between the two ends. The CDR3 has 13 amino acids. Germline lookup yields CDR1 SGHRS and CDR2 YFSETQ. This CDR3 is CASSLDGAGELFF. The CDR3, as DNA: TGCGCCAGCAGCTTGGACGGGGCCGGGGAGCTGTTTTTT.

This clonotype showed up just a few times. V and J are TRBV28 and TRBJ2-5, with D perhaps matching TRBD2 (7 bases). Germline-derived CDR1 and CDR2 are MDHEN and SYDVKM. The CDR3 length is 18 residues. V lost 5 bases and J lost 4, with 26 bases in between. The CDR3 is CASSGSLGGADEGETQYF. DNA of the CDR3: TGTGCCAGCAGTGGGTCATTGGGGGGGGCCGATGAGGGAGAGACCCAGTACTTC.

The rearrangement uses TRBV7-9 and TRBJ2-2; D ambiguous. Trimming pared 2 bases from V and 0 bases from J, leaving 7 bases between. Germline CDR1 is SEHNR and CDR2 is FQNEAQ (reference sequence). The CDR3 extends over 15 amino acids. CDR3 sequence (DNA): TGTGCCAGCAGCTTAAGGACCGCGAACACCGGGGAGCTGTTTTTT. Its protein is CASSLRTANTGELFF.

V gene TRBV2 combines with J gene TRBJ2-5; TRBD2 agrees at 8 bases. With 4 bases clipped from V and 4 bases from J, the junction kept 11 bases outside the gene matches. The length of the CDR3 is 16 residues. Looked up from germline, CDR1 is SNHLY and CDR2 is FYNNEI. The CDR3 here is CASSARTGGAGETQYF. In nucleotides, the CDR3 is TGTGCCAGCAGTGCCAGGACGGGGGGGGCAGGAGAGACCCAGTACTTC.

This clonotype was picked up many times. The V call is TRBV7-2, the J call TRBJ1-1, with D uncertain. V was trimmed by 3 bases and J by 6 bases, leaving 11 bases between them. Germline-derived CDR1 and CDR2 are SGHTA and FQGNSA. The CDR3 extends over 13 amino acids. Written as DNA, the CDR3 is TGTGCCAGCAGCTTGTATAACCCCCCTGAAGCTTTCTTT. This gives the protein CASSLYNPPEAFF.

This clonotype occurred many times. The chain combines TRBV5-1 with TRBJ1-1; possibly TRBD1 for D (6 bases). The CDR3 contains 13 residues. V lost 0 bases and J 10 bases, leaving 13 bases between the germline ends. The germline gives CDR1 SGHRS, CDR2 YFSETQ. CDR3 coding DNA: TGCGCCAGCAGCTTGGCAGACAGGAACGCAGCTTTCTTT. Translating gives CASSLADRNAAFF.

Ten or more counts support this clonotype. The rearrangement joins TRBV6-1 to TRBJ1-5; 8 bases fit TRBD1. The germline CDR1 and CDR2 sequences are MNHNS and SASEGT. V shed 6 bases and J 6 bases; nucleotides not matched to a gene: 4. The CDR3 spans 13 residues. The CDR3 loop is CASRGTGGQPQHF. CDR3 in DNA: TGTGCCAGCAGGGGGACAGGTGGTCAGCCCCAGCATTTT.

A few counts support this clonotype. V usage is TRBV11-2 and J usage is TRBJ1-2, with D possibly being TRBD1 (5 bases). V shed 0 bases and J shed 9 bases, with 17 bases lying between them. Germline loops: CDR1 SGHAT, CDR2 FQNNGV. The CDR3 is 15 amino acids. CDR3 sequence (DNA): TGTGCCAGCAGCTTAGACGGGCAGGGAGGGGATAGCTACACCTTC. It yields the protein CASSLDGQGGDSYTF.

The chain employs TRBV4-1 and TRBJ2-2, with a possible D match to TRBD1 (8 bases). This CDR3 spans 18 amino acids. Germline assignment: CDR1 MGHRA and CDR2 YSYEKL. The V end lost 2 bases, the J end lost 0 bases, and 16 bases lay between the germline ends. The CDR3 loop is CASSQKQGGVANTGELFF. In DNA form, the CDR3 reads TGCGCCAGCAGCCAAAAACAGGGGGGGGTCGCGAACACCGGGGAGCTGTTTTTT.

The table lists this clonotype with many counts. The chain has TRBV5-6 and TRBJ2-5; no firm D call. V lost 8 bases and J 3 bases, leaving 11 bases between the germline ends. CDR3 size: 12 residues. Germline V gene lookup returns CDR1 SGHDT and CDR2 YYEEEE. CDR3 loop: CARRRMKETQYF. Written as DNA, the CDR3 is TGTGCCAGGAGACGGATGAAAGAGACCCAGTACTTC. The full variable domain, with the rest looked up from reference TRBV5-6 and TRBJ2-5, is DAGVTQSPTHLIKTRGQQVTLRCSPKSGHDTVSWYQQALGQGPQFIFQYYEEEERQRGNFPDRFSGHQFPNYSSELNVNALLLGDSALYLCARRRMKETQYFGPGTRLLVL.

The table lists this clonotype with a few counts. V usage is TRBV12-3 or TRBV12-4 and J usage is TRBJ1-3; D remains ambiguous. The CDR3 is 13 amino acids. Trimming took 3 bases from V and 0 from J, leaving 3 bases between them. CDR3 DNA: TGTGCCAGCAGTTTCAGCTCTGGAAACACCATATATTTT. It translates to CASSFSSGNTIYF.

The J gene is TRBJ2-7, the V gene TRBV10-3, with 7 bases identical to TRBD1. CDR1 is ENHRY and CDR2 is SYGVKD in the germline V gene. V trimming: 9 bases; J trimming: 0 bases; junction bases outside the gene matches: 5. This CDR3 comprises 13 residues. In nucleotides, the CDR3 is TGTGCCATGTCACGACAGGGCTCCTACGAGCAGTACTTC. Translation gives CAMSRQGSYEQYF.

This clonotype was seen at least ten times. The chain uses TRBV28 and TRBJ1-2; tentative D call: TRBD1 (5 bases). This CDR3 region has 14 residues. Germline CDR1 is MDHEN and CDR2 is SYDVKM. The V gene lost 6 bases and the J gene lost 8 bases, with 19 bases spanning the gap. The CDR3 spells CASSSEINRSGYTF. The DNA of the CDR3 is TGTGCCAGCAGCTCGGAAATTAACAGGTCCGGCTACACCTTC.

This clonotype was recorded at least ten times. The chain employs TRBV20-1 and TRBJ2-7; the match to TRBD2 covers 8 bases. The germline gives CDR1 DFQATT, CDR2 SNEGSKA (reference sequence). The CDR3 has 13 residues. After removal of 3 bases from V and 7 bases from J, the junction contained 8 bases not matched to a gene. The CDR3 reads CSARTGGVGEQYV. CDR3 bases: TGCAGTGCTAGGACGGGGGGGGTAGGAGAGCAGTACGTC.

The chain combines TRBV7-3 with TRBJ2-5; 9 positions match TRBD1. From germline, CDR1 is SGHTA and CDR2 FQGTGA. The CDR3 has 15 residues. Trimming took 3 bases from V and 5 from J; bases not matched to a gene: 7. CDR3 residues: CASSFQTGGMETQYF. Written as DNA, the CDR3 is TGTGCCAGCAGCTTTCAGACAGGGGGTATGGAGACCCAGTACTTC.

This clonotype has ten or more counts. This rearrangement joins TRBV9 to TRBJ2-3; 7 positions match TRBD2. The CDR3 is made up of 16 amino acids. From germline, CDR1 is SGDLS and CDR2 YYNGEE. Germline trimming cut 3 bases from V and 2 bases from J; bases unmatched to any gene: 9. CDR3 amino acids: CASSASRSGATDTQYF. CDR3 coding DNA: TGTGCCAGCAGCGCCTCTCGGAGCGGGGCCACAGATACGCAGTATTTT. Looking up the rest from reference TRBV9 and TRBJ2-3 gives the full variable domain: DSGVTQTPKHLITATGQRVTLRCSPRSGDLSVYWYQQSLDQGLQFLIQYYNGEERAKGNILERFSAQQFPDLHSELNLSSLELGDSALYFCASSASRSGATDTQYFGPGTRLTVL.

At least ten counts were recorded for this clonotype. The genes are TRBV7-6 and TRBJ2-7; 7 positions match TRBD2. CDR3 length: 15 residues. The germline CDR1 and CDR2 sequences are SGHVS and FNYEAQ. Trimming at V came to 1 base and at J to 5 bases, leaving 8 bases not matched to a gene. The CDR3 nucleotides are TGTGCCAGCAGCTTAGGAATCCGCGGGAGCAACGAGCAGTACTTC. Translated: CASSLGIRGSNEQYF.

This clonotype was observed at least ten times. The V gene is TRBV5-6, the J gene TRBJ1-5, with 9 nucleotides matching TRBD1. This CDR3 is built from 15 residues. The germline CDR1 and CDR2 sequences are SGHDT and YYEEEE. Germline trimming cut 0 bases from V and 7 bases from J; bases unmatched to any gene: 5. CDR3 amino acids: CASSLGTGELQPQHF. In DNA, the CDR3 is TGTGCCAGCAGCTTGGGGACAGGGGAATTACAGCCCCAGCATTTT.

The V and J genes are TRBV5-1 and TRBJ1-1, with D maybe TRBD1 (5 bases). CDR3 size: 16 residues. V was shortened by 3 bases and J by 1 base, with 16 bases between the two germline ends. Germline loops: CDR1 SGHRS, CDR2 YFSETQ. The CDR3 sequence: CASSSQAAGRNTEAFF. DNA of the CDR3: TGCGCCAGCAGCTCACAAGCGGCGGGACGGAACACTGAAGCTTTCTTT.

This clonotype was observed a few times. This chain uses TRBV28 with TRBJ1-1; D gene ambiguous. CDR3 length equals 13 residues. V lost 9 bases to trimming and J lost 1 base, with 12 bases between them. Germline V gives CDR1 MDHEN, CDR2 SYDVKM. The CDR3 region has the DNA TGTGCCAGTAGGGCGCCCTGGAACACTGAAGCTTTCTTT. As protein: CASRAPWNTEAFF.

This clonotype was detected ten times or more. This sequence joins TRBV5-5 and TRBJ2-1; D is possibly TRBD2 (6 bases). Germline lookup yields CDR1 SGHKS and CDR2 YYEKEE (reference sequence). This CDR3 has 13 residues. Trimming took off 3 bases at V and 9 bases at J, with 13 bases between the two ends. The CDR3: CASSSVGDFEQFF. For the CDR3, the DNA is TGTGCCAGCAGCTCAGTGGGGGACTTTGAGCAGTTCTTC. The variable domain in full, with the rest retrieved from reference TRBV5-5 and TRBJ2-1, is DAGVTQSPTHLIKTRGQQVTLRCSPISGHKSVSWYQQVLGQGPQFIFQYYEKEERGRGNFPDRFSARQFPNYSSELNVNALLLGDSALYLCASSSVGDFEQFFGPGTRLTVL.

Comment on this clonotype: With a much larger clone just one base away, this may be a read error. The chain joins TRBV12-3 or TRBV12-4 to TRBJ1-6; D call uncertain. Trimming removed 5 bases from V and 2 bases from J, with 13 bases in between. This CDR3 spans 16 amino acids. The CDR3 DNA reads TGTGCCAGCAGTGCTGGCCTTGTGGCCTATAATTCACCCCTCCACTTT. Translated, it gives CASSAGLVAYNSPLHF.

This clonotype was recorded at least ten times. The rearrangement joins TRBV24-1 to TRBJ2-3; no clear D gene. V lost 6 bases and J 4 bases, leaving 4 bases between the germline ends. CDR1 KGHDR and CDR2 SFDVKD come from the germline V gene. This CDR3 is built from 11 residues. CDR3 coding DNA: TGTGCCACCAGTTTTGCAGATACGCAGTATTTT. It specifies CATSFADTQYF.